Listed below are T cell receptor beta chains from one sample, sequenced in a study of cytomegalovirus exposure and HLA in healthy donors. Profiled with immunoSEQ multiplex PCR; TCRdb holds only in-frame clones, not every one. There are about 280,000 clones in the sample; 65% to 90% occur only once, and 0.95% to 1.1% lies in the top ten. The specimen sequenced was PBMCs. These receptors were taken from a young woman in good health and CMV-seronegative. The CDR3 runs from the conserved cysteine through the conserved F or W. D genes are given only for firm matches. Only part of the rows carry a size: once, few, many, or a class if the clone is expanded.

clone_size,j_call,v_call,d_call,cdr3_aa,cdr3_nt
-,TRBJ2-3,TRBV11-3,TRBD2,CASSYHTSGDRTDTQYF,TGTGCCAGCAGCTATCACACTAGCGGGGATCGCACAGATACGCAGTATTTT
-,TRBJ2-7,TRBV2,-,CASRTLPGLGSYEQYF,TGTGCCAGCAGAACCCTCCCAGGGTTGGGCTCCTACGAGCAGTACTTC
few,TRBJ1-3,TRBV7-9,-,CASSLGAGNTIYF,TGTGCCAGCAGCTTAGGCGCTGGAAACACCATATATTTT
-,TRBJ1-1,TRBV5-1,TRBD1,CASSFGQAKNTEAFF,TGCGCCAGCAGCTTCGGACAGGCCAAGAACACTGAAGCTTTCTTT
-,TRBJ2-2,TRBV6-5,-,CASSPPSLNTGELFF,TGTGCCAGCAGTCCCCCGAGCCTGAACACCGGGGAGCTGTTTTTT
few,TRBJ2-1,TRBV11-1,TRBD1,CASNVFGQGGPNNEQFF,TGTGCCAGCAACGTATTTGGACAGGGTGGCCCTAACAATGAGCAGTTCTTC
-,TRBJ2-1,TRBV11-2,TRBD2,CASSFFLAGFNEQFF,TGTGCCAGCAGCTTCTTTCTAGCGGGGTTCAATGAGCAGTTCTTC
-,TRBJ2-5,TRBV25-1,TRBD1,CASSEWGQGAETQYF,TGTGCCAGCAGTGAATGGGGACAGGGGGCTGAGACCCAGTACTTC
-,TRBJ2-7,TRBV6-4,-,CASSDSPTGEQYF,TGTGCCAGCAGTGATTCGCCTACTGGCGAGCAGTACTTC
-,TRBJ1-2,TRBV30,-,CAWSEGLGIFYGYTF,TGTGCCTGGAGTGAGGGACTTGGGATCTTCTATGGCTACACCTTC
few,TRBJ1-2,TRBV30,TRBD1,CAWSVPSGTTGDGYTF,TGTGCCTGGAGTGTCCCCTCGGGCACGACAGGGGATGGCTACACCTTC
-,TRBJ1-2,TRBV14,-,CASSPQPNYGYTF,TGTGCCAGCAGCCCACAGCCTAACTATGGCTACACCTTC
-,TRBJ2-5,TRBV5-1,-,CASRLRSVGYQETQYF,TGCGCCAGCAGGCTAAGGAGCGTCGGATACCAAGAGACCCAGTACTTC
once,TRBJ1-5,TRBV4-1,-,CASSQEGWQGNNQPQHF,TGCGCCAGCAGCCAAGAGGGGTGGCAGGGTAACAATCAGCCCCAGCATTTT
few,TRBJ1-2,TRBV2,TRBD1,CASSGPGTGKNGYTF,TGTGCCAGCAGTGGACCCGGGACAGGGAAAAATGGCTACACCTTC
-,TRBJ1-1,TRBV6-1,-,CASTEWGGNTEAFF,TGTGCCAGCACAGAATGGGGGGGGAACACTGAAGCTTTCTTT
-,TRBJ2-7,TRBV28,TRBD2,CASRSAGAFYEQYF,TGTGCCAGCAGATCAGCGGGAGCCTTTTACGAGCAGTACTTC
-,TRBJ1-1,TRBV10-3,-,CAISEIVRAGAEAFF,TGTGCCATCAGTGAAATTGTCAGGGCAGGCGCTGAAGCTTTCTTT
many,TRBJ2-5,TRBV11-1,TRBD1,CASSPGTGDQETQYF,TGTGCCAGCAGCCCAGGGACAGGGGACCAAGAGACCCAGTACTTC
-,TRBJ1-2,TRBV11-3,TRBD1,CASSPGQGNYGYTF,TGTGCCAGCAGCCCGGGACAGGGGAACTATGGCTACACCTTC
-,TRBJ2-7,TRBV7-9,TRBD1,CASSLLGTEPYEQYF,TGTGCCAGCAGTCTTTTAGGGACAGAGCCCTACGAGCAGTACTTC
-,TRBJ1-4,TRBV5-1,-,CASSPGGAPNEKLFF,TGCGCCAGCAGCCCGGGGGGGGCGCCTAATGAAAAACTGTTTTTT
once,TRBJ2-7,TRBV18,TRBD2,CASSPGLAGWSYEQYF,TGTGCCAGCTCACCGGGACTAGCGGGGTGGTCCTACGAGCAGTACTTC
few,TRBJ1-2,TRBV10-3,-,CAISVQGGDGYTF,TGTGCCATCAGTGTCCAGGGAGGCGATGGCTACACCTTC
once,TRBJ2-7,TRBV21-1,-,CASSKGGASYEQYF,TGTGCCAGCAGCAAGGGCGGGGCCTCCTACGAGCAGTACTTC
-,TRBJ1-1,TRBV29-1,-,CSVDMGDTEAFF,TGCAGCGTTGACATGGGAGACACTGAAGCTTTCTTT
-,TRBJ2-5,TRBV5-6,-,CASSLGAGGKETQYF,TGTGCCAGCAGCTTGGGGGCAGGGGGGAAAGAGACCCAGTACTTC
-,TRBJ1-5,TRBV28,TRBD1,CASRGTGISNQPQHF,TGTGCCAGCAGGGGGACAGGTATAAGCAATCAGCCCCAGCATTTT
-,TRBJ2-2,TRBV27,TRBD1,CASRTLRTGSRAGELFF,TGTGCCAGCAGAACCCTTCGGACAGGGTCGAGGGCCGGGGAGCTGTTTTTT
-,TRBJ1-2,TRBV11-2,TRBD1,CASSLIQGAYGYTF,TGTGCCAGCAGCTTAATTCAGGGGGCCTATGGCTACACCTTC
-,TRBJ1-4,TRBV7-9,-,CASSQIKYPNEKLFF,TGTGCCAGCAGCCAGATCAAGTACCCGAATGAAAAACTGTTTTTT
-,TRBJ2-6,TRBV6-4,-,CASSDSSGSGANVLTF,TGTGCCAGCAGTGACTCTAGCGGCTCTGGGGCCAACGTCCTGACTTTC
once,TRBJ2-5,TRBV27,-,CASSPFQGQETQYF,TGTGCCAGCAGTCCGTTTCAGGGCCAAGAGACCCAGTACTTC
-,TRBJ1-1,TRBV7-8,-,CASSLQRTLRMDTEAFF,TGTGCCAGCAGCTTACAGAGGACACTTAGGATGGACACTGAAGCTTTCTTT
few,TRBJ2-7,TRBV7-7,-,CASSSSDSDEQYF,TGTGCTAGCAGCTCCTCAGACAGTGACGAGCAGTACTTC
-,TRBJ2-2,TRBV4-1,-,CASSQRGPPNTGELFF,TGCGCCAGCAGCCAACGAGGCCCGCCGAACACCGGGGAGCTGTTTTTT
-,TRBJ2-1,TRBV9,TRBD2,CASSVRGSGADNEQFF,TGTGCCAGCAGCGTCCGCGGCAGCGGGGCCGACAATGAGCAGTTCTTC
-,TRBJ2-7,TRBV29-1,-,CSVLFGGSSYEQYF,TGCAGCGTCCTATTCGGGGGTAGCTCCTACGAGCAGTACTTC
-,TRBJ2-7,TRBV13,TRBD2,CASSLQRGSYEQYF,TGTGCCAGCAGCTTACAGCGGGGATCCTACGAGCAGTACTTC
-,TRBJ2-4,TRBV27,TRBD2,CASSRLALKNIQYF,TGTGCCAGCAGTCGACTAGCCCTCAAAAACATTCAGTACTTC
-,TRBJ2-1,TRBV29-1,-,CSIEATNEQFF,TGCAGCATCGAGGCTACCAATGAGCAGTTCTTC
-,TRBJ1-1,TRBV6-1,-,CASSGAPDTEAFF,TGTGCCAGCAGTGGGGCGCCGGACACTGAAGCTTTCTTT
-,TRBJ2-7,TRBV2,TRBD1,CASSPGQGAYEQYF,TGTGCCAGCAGCCCGGGACAGGGGGCTTACGAGCAGTACTTC
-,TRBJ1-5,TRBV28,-,CASSLLMHGGNQPQHF,TGTGCCAGCAGTTTGCTTATGCATGGAGGCAATCAGCCCCAGCATTTT
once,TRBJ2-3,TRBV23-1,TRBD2,CASSQFSGGRLAGTDTQYF,TGCGCCAGCAGTCAATTCTCCGGAGGTAGGCTAGCGGGCACAGATACGCAGTATTTT
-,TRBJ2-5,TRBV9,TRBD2,CASSVAHSGGETQYF,TGTGCCAGCAGCGTAGCTCACAGCGGGGGTGAGACCCAGTACTTC
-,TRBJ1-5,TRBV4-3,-,CASSGYYKGGNNQPQHF,TGCGCCAGCAGCGGGTATTATAAGGGAGGAAACAATCAGCCCCAGCATTTT
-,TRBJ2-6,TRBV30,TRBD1,CAWSAGGSGANVLTF,TGTGCCTGGAGTGCAGGGGGTTCTGGGGCCAACGTCCTGACTTTC
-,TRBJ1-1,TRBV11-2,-,CASSLAGEDTEAFF,TGTGCCAGCAGCTTAGCGGGGGAGGATACTGAAGCTTTCTTT
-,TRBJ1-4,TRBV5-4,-,CASSLWTVTNEKLFF,TGTGCCAGCAGCTTATGGACAGTTACCAATGAAAAACTGTTTTTT
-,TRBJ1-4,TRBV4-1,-,CASSQEVRQANEKLFF,TGCGCCAGCAGCCAAGAGGTGCGACAGGCTAATGAAAAACTGTTTTTT